This T cell receptor beta chain was retrieved from a study of shared clonotypes between healthy human individuals. Findings and caveats of the study: Shared across a handful of donors were roughly 4.7% of the naive CD4 clonotypes.

The ends were cut back, 6 bases at V and 1 base at J, with 13 bases in the middle. The CDR3 sequence is 15 residues long. Looked up from germline, CDR1 is SEHNR and CDR2 is FQNEAQ (reference sequence). The repertoire was sequenced with immunoSEQ multiplex PCR; TCRdb's copy has only in-frame clones and lacks some. The table includes 550,000 to 750,000 clones, roughly 95% detected once. Worth noting for this clone: The antigen is unknown.

Selected positively for CCR7 and CD45RO-negative, naive CD8 cells excluded terminally differentiated effector memory CD45RA+ cells. V is TRBV7-9 and J is TRBJ2-1, with D possibly matching TRBD1 (5 bases). The TCR was taken from a woman under 40 in good health. Input material: naive CD8+ T cells sorted from blood. CDR3 amino acids: CASRGPSGSYNEQFF. The CDR3 DNA follows: TGTGCCAGCAGGGGGCCGTCGGGTTCCTACAATGAGCAGTTCTTC.